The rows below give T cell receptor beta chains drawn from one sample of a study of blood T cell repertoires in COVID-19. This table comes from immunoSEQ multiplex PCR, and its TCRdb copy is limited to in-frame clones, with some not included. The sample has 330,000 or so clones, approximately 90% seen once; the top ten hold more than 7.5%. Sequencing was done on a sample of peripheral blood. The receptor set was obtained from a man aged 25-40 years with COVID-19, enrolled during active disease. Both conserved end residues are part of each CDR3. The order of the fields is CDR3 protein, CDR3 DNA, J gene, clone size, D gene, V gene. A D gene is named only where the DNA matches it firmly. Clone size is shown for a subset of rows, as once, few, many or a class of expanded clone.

CDR3: CASSLVSGGQPQHF
DNA: TGTGCCAGCAGCTTGGTCTCAGGGGGGCAGCCCCAGCATTTT
J: TRBJ1-5
size: .
D: TRBD1
V: TRBV5-6

CDR3: CASSRSGAGANVLTF
DNA: TGTGCCAGCAGCCGCTCGGGGGCTGGGGCCAACGTCCTGACTTTC
J: TRBJ2-6
size: .
D: .
V: TRBV7-6

CDR3: CASSPQRGEYNEQFF
DNA: TGTGCCAGCAGCCCCCAGCGGGGAGAGTACAATGAGCAGTTCTTC
J: TRBJ2-1
size: .
D: TRBD2
V: TRBV4-2

CDR3: CASSPPTSGRNYNEQFF
DNA: TGTGCCAGCAGTCCCCCTACTAGCGGGAGGAACTACAATGAGCAGTTCTTC
J: TRBJ2-1
size: .
D: TRBD2
V: TRBV6-6

CDR3: CASSPDRAVGRRTSYEQYF
DNA: TGTGCCAGCAGCCCCGACAGGGCGGTTGGGAGAAGAACCTCCTACGAGCAGTACTTC
J: TRBJ2-7
size: once
D: TRBD1
V: TRBV5-5

CDR3: CASSFYDSNTEAFF
DNA: TGTGCCAGCAGCTTTTATGACAGCAACACTGAAGCTTTCTTT
J: TRBJ1-1
size: .
D: .
V: TRBV7-2

CDR3: CASSSGYQPQHF
DNA: TGTGCCAGTAGTTCAGGGTATCAGCCCCAGCATTTT
J: TRBJ1-5
size: .
D: .
V: TRBV19

CDR3: CASSLATTSGGVGIQYF
DNA: TGTGCCAGCAGCTTAGCGACAACTAGCGGGGGGGTAGGCATTCAGTACTTC
J: TRBJ2-4
size: .
D: TRBD2
V: TRBV7-2

CDR3: CATSDLKAGGPYNEQFF
DNA: TGTGCCACCAGTGATTTGAAGGCGGGAGGTCCCTACAATGAGCAGTTCTTC
J: TRBJ2-1
size: .
D: TRBD2
V: TRBV24-1

CDR3: CASSYTSSSGNTIYF
DNA: TGTGCCAGTAGTTATACGAGTTCCTCTGGAAACACCATATATTTT
J: TRBJ1-3
size: .
D: .
V: TRBV19

CDR3: CASSIDGLELFF
DNA: TGTGCCAGTAGTATAGATGGGCTCGAGCTGTTTTTT
J: TRBJ2-2
size: .
D: .
V: TRBV19

CDR3: CASSSRTVISGANVLTF
DNA: TGTGCCAGCAGCTCACGTACAGTGATCTCTGGGGCCAACGTCCTGACTTTC
J: TRBJ2-6
size: once
D: .
V: TRBV11-2